This T cell receptor beta chain was identified in a study of blood T cell repertoires in COVID-19. Study-level information: T cells, B-cell-depleted T cells, or PBMCs provided the cDNA or gDNA that served as material.

Methods used by the authors: Amplification with reference gene primers provided the estimates of nucleated cell counts. Produced via immunoSEQ multiplex PCR; TCRdb's table is partial and in-frame only. V, J and clone size are those of that table, while D and trimming were read from the DNA. The top ten hold almost 8.5% of the sample, which has around 20,000 clones, approximately 86% seen once. The sequence derives from a human donor in a cohort sampled during active COVID-19. The donor label of this sample is uncertain. Sequenced material: peripheral blood.

CDR3 coding DNA: TGTGCCAGCAGTTCGGTCCCTGGCTACACCTTC. As protein: CASSSVPGYTF. The rearrangement links TRBV12-3 or TRBV12-4 to TRBJ1-2; D is unresolved. V lost 4 bases, J lost 7 bases, and 7 bases lay in between. CDR3 length equals 11 residues.